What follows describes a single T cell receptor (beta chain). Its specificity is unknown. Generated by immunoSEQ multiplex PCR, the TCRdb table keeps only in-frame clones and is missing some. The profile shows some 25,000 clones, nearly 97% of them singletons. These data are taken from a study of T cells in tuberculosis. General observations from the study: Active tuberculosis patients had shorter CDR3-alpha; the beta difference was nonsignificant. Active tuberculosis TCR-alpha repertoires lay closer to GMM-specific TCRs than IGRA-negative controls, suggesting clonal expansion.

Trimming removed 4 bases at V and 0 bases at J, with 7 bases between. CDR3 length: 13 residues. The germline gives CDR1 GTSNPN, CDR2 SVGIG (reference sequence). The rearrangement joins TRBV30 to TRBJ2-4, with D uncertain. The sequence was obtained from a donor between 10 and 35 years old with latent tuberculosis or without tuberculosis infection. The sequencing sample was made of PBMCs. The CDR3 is CAWKKRAKNIQYF. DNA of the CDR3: TGTGCCTGGAAAAAGCGAGCCAAAAACATTCAGTACTTC.